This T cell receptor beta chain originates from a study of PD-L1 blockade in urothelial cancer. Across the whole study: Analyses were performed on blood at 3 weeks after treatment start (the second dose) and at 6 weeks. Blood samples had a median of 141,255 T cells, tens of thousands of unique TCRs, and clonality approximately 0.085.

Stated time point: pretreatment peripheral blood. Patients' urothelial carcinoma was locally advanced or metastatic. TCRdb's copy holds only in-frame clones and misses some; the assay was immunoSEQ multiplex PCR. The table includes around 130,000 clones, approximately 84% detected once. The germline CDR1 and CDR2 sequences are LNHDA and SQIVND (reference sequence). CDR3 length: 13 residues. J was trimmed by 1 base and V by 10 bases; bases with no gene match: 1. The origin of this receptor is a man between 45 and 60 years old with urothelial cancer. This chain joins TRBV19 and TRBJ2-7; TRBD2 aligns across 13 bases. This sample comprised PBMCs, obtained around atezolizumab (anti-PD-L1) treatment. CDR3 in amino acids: CATTSGRSYEQYF. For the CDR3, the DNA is TGTGCCACGACTAGCGGGAGGTCCTACGAGCAGTACTTC. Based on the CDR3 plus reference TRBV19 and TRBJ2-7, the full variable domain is DGGITQSPKYLFRKEGQNVTLSCEQNLNHDAMYWYRQDPGQGLRLIYYSQIVNDFQKGDIAEGYSVSREKKESFPLTVTSAQKNPTAFYLCATTSGRSYEQYFGPGTRLTVT.